These 6 T cell receptor beta chains were all obtained from the same sample, sequenced in a study of Graves' ophthalmopathy and Graves' hyperthyroidism. As the template, RNA transcripts were used to amplify TCR beta CDR3 regions. Second-round multiplex PCR came after a first-round RT-PCR that employed HTBI primers. In TCRdb, the multiplex PCR reads were re-called with MiXCR into one record per CDR3 protein. The sample comprises some 1.1 million distinct CDR3 sequences, 35% to 40% of which are singletons, and approximately 12% rests with the top ten. The sequenced material came from peripheral blood or thyroid tissue (not recorded which). The receptors derive from an adult man with Graves' hyperthyroidism.

This clonotype turned up a few times. This chain connects TRBV7-2 to TRBJ2-2; a possible D gene is TRBD1 (5 bases). The germline V and J ends were trimmed by 4 bases and 5 bases, with 8 bases remaining between them. CDR3 size: 13 residues. Germline V gene data show CDR1 as SGHTA and CDR2 as FQGNSA. The CDR3 sequence: CASSSAGTGELFF. CDR3 in DNA: TGTGCCAGCAGCTCTGCAGGGACCGGGGAGCTGTTTTTT.

In DNA form, the CDR3 reads TGTGCCAACCGGGCGGCAGGGGGCCCTGAAGCTTTCTTT. It specifies CANRAAGGPEAFF. The chain links TRBV7-3 to TRBJ1-1; TRBD1 aligns across 8 bases. The CDR3 spans 13 residues. Germline trimming cut 10 bases from V and 6 bases from J; bases unmatched to any gene: 10. Per germline, CDR1 SGHTA and CDR2 FQGTGA.

This clonotype came up many times. The gene calls are TRBV20-1 and TRBJ1-1; D gene unclear. V shed 1 base and J shed 8 bases, with 11 bases lying between them. CDR3 length: 12 amino acids. Germline CDR1 DFQATT, CDR2 SNEGSKA (reference sequence). The CDR3 loop is CSARGRGLEAFF. As DNA, the CDR3 is TGCAGTGCTAGAGGGAGAGGGCTGGAAGCTTTCTTT.

Details on this clonotype: An end of the junction differs from the germline gene, which may be a read error. The V and J genes are TRBV7-9 and TRBJ2-7; 10 nucleotides agree with TRBD2. This CDR3 has 16 residues. Looked up from germline, CDR1 is SEHNR and CDR2 is FQNEAQ (reference sequence). The CDR3 reads CASSQEPLAGAYEQYF. CDR3 nucleotides: TGCGCCAGCAGCCAAGAGCCCCTAGCGGGGGCCTACGAGCAGTACTTC.

J is TRBJ1-1 and V is TRBV5-8; TRBD1 aligns across 7 bases. Trimming removed 4 bases from V and 1 base from J; junction bases left unmatched: 16. From germline, CDR1 is SGHTS and CDR2 YDEGEE. This CDR3 has 18 residues. The CDR3 DNA follows: TGTGCCAGCAGCCCCGGGAGGGCAGGGGGTTCGGCGAACACTGAAGCTTTCTTT. It encodes CASSPGRAGGSANTEAFF.

V and J are TRBV6-6 and TRBJ1-2; possible D gene TRBD1, 6 bases. The CDR3 totals 16 residues. Per the germline V gene, CDR1 is MNHNY and CDR2 is SVGAGI (reference sequence). V was pared by 4 bases and J by 1 base, with 16 bases between. CDR3 nucleotides: TGTGCCAGCAGTTCCCCCAGGGGCGAAGTTAACTATGGCTACACCTTC. Amino acid sequence: CASSSPRGEVNYGYTF.